The 32 T cell receptor beta chains listed next were all sequenced from one sample in a study of blood T cell repertoires in COVID-19. Sequencing was performed with immunoSEQ multiplex PCR; in TCRdb, only in-frame clones are kept and a portion is missing. The sample includes some 150,000 clones, about nine tenths of them seen just once. Sequenced input: peripheral blood. These receptors came from a human donor in a cohort sampled during active COVID-19.

The chain employs TRBV6-2 or TRBV6-3 and TRBJ2-7; TRBD2 agrees at 14 bases. Germline values: CDR1 MNHEY, CDR2 SVGEGT. Trimming took 5 bases from V and 5 from J; bases not matched to a gene: 11. The CDR3 runs 17 residues. The CDR3 DNA follows: TGTGCCAGCAGTATGATCGATGGACTAGCGGGAGGCCACGAGCAGTACTTC. This codes for CASSMIDGLAGGHEQYF.

The chain recombines TRBV5-1 with TRBJ1-2; 8 bases match TRBD1. Germline loops: CDR1 SGHRS, CDR2 YFSETQ. The CDR3 is 15 residues long. V dropped 0 bases and J dropped 8; count of bases not matched to a gene: 9. CDR3 nucleotide sequence: TGCGCCAGCAGCTTGGATCCAGGGGGCCACGGAGGCTACACCTTC. This gives the protein CASSLDPGGHGGYTF.

The rearrangement joins TRBV25-1 to TRBJ2-1; 11 bases fit TRBD2. This CDR3 has 17 residues. The germline V gene has CDR1 MGHDK and CDR2 SYGVNS. The ends lost 0 bases at V and 10 bases at J; junction bases unmatched: 11. The CDR3 sequence: CASSEYPASGGPKEQFF. Written as DNA, the CDR3 is TGTGCCAGCAGTGAATATCCCGCTAGCGGGGGGCCCAAGGAGCAGTTCTTC.

The rearrangement uses TRBV7-2 and TRBJ2-1, with 7 bases that match TRBD2. CDR1 SGHTA and CDR2 FQGNSA come from the germline V gene. Trimming took 3 bases from V and 0 from J; bases not matched to a gene: 11. The CDR3 totals 18 residues. As DNA, the CDR3 is TGTGCCAGCAGCTTCCCGAGCCAAGGCGGGAGCTCCTACAATGAGCAGTTCTTC. Translation: CASSFPSQGGSSYNEQFF. Full variable domain (missing parts from reference TRBV7-2 and TRBJ2-1): GAGVSQSPSNKVTEKGKDVELRCDPISGHTALYWYRQSLGQGLEFLIYFQGNSAPDKSGLPSDRFSAERTGGSVSTLTIQRTQQEDSAVYLCASSFPSQGGSSYNEQFFGPGTRLTVL.

A single count supports this clone. CDR3 in DNA: TGCGCCAGCAGCCTACGGACAGGGCAGAAGGAAAATTCACCCCTCCACTTT. Translation gives CASSLRTGQKENSPLHF. The genes are TRBV5-1 and TRBJ1-6, with TRBD1 matching 8 bases. The CDR3 covers 17 residues. CDR1 SGHRS and CDR2 YFSETQ come from the germline V gene. Trimming at V came to 4 bases and at J to 7 bases, leaving 13 bases not matched to a gene.

J is TRBJ2-5 and V is TRBV13; perhaps TRBD2 as D (5 bases). CDR1 is PRHDT, CDR2 FYEKMQ, per germline (reference sequence). The length of the CDR3 is 13 residues. V lost 6 bases to trimming and J lost 4 bases, with 12 bases between them. Here the CDR3 reads CASSYSSGETQYF. For the CDR3, the DNA is TGTGCCAGCAGTTACAGCAGCGGAGAGACCCAGTACTTC.

V usage is TRBV6-2 or TRBV6-3 and J usage is TRBJ1-1, with TRBD1 as a possible D gene (5 bases). The CDR3 totals 17 residues. Trimming left V 0 bases short and J 5 bases short, with 19 bases between. The germline V gene has CDR1 MNHEY and CDR2 SVGEGT. The chain's CDR3 is CASSYSLGLRMRTEAFF. Written as DNA, the CDR3 is TGTGCCAGCAGTTACTCATTGGGACTCAGGATGAGGACTGAAGCTTTCTTT.

This clone has just a few counts. This chain links TRBV6-1 with TRBJ1-5, with 9 bases aligning to TRBD1. Germline V lookup: CDR1 MNHNS, CDR2 SASEGT. V lost 2 bases and J lost 4; bases outside the gene matches: 3. The CDR3 consists of 15 residues. DNA of the CDR3: TGTGCCAGCAGTGAAACGACAGGGGGGAATCAGCCCCAGCATTTT. It yields the protein CASSETTGGNQPQHF.

This clone was seen just once. The gene calls are TRBV5-5 and TRBJ1-5, with D possibly TRBD1 on 6 matching bases. Per germline, CDR1 SGHKS and CDR2 YYEKEE (reference sequence). This CDR3 spans 15 amino acids. The ends were cut back, 4 bases at V and 1 base at J, with 12 bases in the middle. The CDR3 is CASSPGHISNQPQHF. CDR3 DNA: TGTGCCAGCAGCCCGGGACACATAAGCAATCAGCCCCAGCATTTT.

This chain links TRBV28 with TRBJ2-7, with TRBD2 as a possible D gene (5 bases). CDR3 length equals 15 residues. The germline V gene has CDR1 MDHEN and CDR2 SYDVKM. Trimming stripped 2 bases from V and 0 bases from J, with 11 bases between. CDR3 region: CASSLRAGGSYEQYF. CDR3 sequence (DNA): TGTGCCAGCAGTTTACGGGCGGGTGGCTCCTACGAGCAGTACTTC. The full variable domain, rest sourced from reference TRBV28 and TRBJ2-7, is DVKVTQSSRYLVKRTGEKVFLECVQDMDHENMFWYRQDPGLGLRLIYFSYDVKMKEKGDIPEGYSVSREKKERFSLILESASTNQTSMYLCASSLRAGGSYEQYFGPGTRLTVT.

This chain links TRBV29-1 with TRBJ1-3; D is uncertain. This CDR3 is 12 amino acids long. V shed 4 bases and J shed 1 base, with 5 bases lying between them. Germline V gives CDR1 SQVTM, CDR2 ANQGSEA. The CDR3 DNA reads TGCAGCGTTGTGAGGTCTGGAAACACCATATATTTT. Translated, it gives CSVVRSGNTIYF. Together with reference TRBV29-1 and TRBJ1-3, the CDR3 gives the full variable domain: SAVISQKPSRDICQRGTSLTIQCQVDSQVTMMFWYRQQPGQSLTLIATANQGSEATYESGFVIDKFPISRPNLTFSTLTVSNMSPEDSSIYLCSVVRSGNTIYFGEGSWLTVV.

This clone was seen once. V usage is TRBV30 and J usage is TRBJ2-1; D is perhaps TRBD2 (7 bases). Between the trimmed V and J ends, which lost 3 bases and 3 bases, there was a span of 9 bases. The CDR3 consists of 13 residues. Germline V gene data show CDR1 as GTSNPN and CDR2 as SVGIG (reference sequence). CDR3 sequence reads: CAWRRGLYNEQFF. CDR3 nucleotides: TGTGCCTGGAGGCGGGGGCTCTACAATGAGCAGTTCTTC.

The chain uses TRBV7-2 and TRBJ2-1; D is uncertain. The CDR3 contains 13 residues. Trimming stripped 0 bases from V and 9 bases from J, with 9 bases between. CDR1 is SGHTA and CDR2 is FQGNSA in the germline V gene. CDR3 residues: CASSLAFRSEQFF. The CDR3, as DNA: TGTGCCAGCAGCTTAGCGTTTAGGAGTGAGCAGTTCTTC.

The J gene is TRBJ2-5, the V gene TRBV19; 11 positions agree with TRBD2. The CDR3 loop spans 16 amino acids. V trimming: 4 bases; J trimming: 3 bases; junction bases outside the gene matches: 7. Looked up from germline, CDR1 is LNHDA and CDR2 is SQIVND (reference sequence). The CDR3 loop is CASSNPTSGVEETQYF. The CDR3 DNA reads as TGTGCCAGTAGTAACCCGACTAGCGGGGTCGAAGAGACCCAGTACTTC.

The V call is TRBV5-6, the J call TRBJ2-7, with D possibly TRBD2 on 6 matching bases. The CDR3 consists of 14 residues. CDR1 and CDR2 (germline): SGHDT, YYEEEE. Trimming took 1 base from V and 6 from J, leaving 14 bases between them. This chain's CDR3 is CASSLFEGLGEQYF. The CDR3 region has the DNA TGTGCCAGCAGCTTGTTCGAGGGACTGGGCGAGCAGTACTTC.

The gene calls are TRBV24-1 and TRBJ2-3; D is possibly TRBD2 (5 bases). Trimming took 0 bases from V and 0 from J, leaving 15 bases between them. The CDR3 is 18 amino acids. The germline gives CDR1 KGHDR, CDR2 SFDVKD. The CDR3: CATSDLPPAAPSTDTQYF. CDR3 in DNA: TGTGCCACCAGTGATTTGCCCCCAGCGGCCCCTAGCACAGATACGCAGTATTTT.

The chain combines TRBV28 with TRBJ2-7; 8 bases fit TRBD1. The CDR3 sequence is 14 residues long. V lost 5 bases and J lost 4; bases outside the gene matches: 7. The germline V gene has CDR1 MDHEN and CDR2 SYDVKM. This chain's CDR3 is CASSTGGISYEQYF. The CDR3 DNA is TGTGCCAGCAGTACAGGGGGAATATCATACGAGCAGTACTTC.

V gene TRBV18 combines with J gene TRBJ2-7, with a tentative D call TRBD2 (6 bases). This CDR3 has 16 amino acids. Trimming cost V 3 bases and J 1 base, with 16 bases left between them. CDR1 and CDR2 from the germline V gene are KGHSH and LQKENI. The CDR3 sequence is CASSPEVVAASYEQYF. CDR3 bases: TGTGCCAGCTCACCGGAGGTAGTAGCGGCTTCCTACGAGCAGTACTTC.

The chain is built from TRBV7-2 and TRBJ2-6; D possibly corresponds to TRBD2 (6 bases). With 3 bases removed from V and 2 bases from J, the gap between germline ends came to 8 bases. The germline V gene has CDR1 SGHTA and CDR2 FQGNSA. This CDR3 comprises 15 residues. Here the CDR3 reads CASSFGGTGANVLTF. For the CDR3, the DNA is TGTGCCAGCAGCTTTGGGGGGACTGGGGCCAACGTCCTGACTTTC. Using reference TRBV7-2 and TRBJ2-6 for the parts outside the CDR3, the full variable domain is GAGVSQSPSNKVTEKGKDVELRCDPISGHTALYWYRQSLGQGLEFLIYFQGNSAPDKSGLPSDRFSAERTGGSVSTLTIQRTQQEDSAVYLCASSFGGTGANVLTFGAGSRLTVL.

V and J are TRBV6-6 and TRBJ2-5; TRBD1 agrees at 11 bases. With V trimmed by 6 bases and J by 5 bases, 8 bases remained unmatched. The CDR3 runs to 15 residues. Germline CDR1 MNHNY, CDR2 SVGAGI (reference sequence). The CDR3 here is CASSNGQGATETQYF. CDR3 DNA: TGTGCCAGCAGCAACGGACAGGGGGCAACGGAGACCCAGTACTTC.

The genes are TRBV6-6 and TRBJ2-7; the match to TRBD1 covers 9 bases. The J segment lost 2 bases and the V segment lost 6 bases, leaving 8 bases of the junction unmatched. The CDR3 contains 15 residues. Germline CDR1 MNHNY, CDR2 SVGAGI (reference sequence). As DNA, the CDR3 is TGTGCCAGCAGACACCCGGGACAGGGCGCCTACGAGCAGTACTTC. This translates into CASRHPGQGAYEQYF.

The chain recombines TRBV19 with TRBJ1-5; 12 bases map to TRBD1. V lost 7 bases and J lost 5; bases outside the gene matches: 6. This CDR3 is built from 15 residues. CDR1 LNHDA and CDR2 SQIVND come from the germline V gene (reference sequence). CDR3 sequence: CASTEGTGGDQPQHF. In DNA, the CDR3 is TGTGCCAGTACCGAAGGGACAGGGGGCGATCAGCCCCAGCATTTT.

The V and J genes are TRBV11-2 and TRBJ1-1; possible D gene TRBD1, 6 bases. CDR3 length: 13 residues. Germline lookup yields CDR1 SGHAT and CDR2 FQNNGV. V lost 5 bases to trimming and J lost 8 bases, with 15 bases between them. The CDR3 sequence: CASSQTYDREAFF. The CDR3 coding sequence is TGTGCCAGCAGCCAAACCTATGACAGGGAAGCTTTCTTT.

The genes are TRBV3-1 (or the pseudogene TRBV3-2) and TRBJ2-7, with unresolved D. CDR3 length equals 12 residues. Trimming took off 5 bases at V and 5 bases at J, with 10 bases between the two ends. CDR1 is LGHDT, CDR2 YNNKEL, per germline (reference sequence). CDR3 amino acids: CASSFRLNEQYF. Written as DNA, the CDR3 is TGTGCCAGCAGCTTTCGACTGAACGAGCAGTACTTC.

The genes are TRBV29-1 and TRBJ2-1; 10 nucleotides align to TRBD2. V was clipped by 0 bases and J by 9 bases; unmatched bases: 8. CDR1 is SQVTM and CDR2 is ANQGSEA in the germline V gene. CDR3 length: 15 amino acids. The CDR3 region is CSVEDRSGGTSEQFF. CDR3 nucleotide sequence: TGCAGCGTTGAAGATCGTAGCGGGGGGACGAGTGAGCAGTTCTTC.

The chain uses TRBV24-1 and TRBJ1-2, with TRBD1 matching over 10 bases. From germline, CDR1 is KGHDR and CDR2 SFDVKD. J lost 6 bases, V lost 0 bases, and 6 bases had no gene match. CDR3 length equals 16 residues. This chain's CDR3 is CATSDLRDRGSNGYTF. CDR3 sequence (DNA): TGTGCCACCAGTGATTTGAGGGACAGGGGATCGAATGGCTACACCTTC.

This chain connects TRBV3-1 (or the pseudogene TRBV3-2) to TRBJ2-1, with D perhaps TRBD1 (7 bases). CDR1 is LGHDT and CDR2 is YNNKEL in the germline V gene (reference sequence). V was cut by 4 bases and J by 5 bases, with 21 bases left in between. This CDR3 contains 17 residues. The CDR3 here is CASSLRGAGTGNNEQFF. CDR3 DNA: TGTGCCAGCAGCCTCAGGGGGGCAGGGACGGGGAACAATGAGCAGTTCTTC.

The chain recombines TRBV30 with TRBJ1-5; 8 bases fit TRBD1. CDR1 is GTSNPN and CDR2 is SVGIG in the germline V gene (reference sequence). There are 13 residues in the CDR3. Trimming removed 7 bases from V and 2 bases from J; junction bases left unmatched: 4. CDR3 amino acids: CASGQGGNQPQHF. CDR3 DNA: TGTGCCTCCGGACAGGGTGGCAATCAGCCCCAGCATTTT. Together with reference TRBV30 and TRBJ1-5, the CDR3 gives the full variable domain: SQTIHQWPATLVQPVGSPLSLECTVEGTSNPNLYWYRQAAGRGLQLLFYSVGIGQISSEVPQNLSASRPQDRQFILSSKKLLLSDSGFYLCASGQGGNQPQHFGDGTRLSIL.

J is TRBJ2-1 and V is TRBV5-1; 11 bases match TRBD1. The CDR3 consists of 19 residues. Trimming removed 4 bases from V and 6 bases from J; junction bases left unmatched: 18. Germline V lookup: CDR1 SGHRS, CDR2 YFSETQ. The CDR3 reads CASSTGTGGSGLALNEQFF. CDR3 nucleotides: TGCGCCAGCAGCACGGGGACAGGGGGGTCAGGACTAGCTCTCAATGAGCAGTTCTTC.

The chain has TRBV5-1 and TRBJ1-5, with a tentative D call TRBD1 (6 bases). Germline V gives CDR1 SGHRS, CDR2 YFSETQ. This CDR3 is built from 15 residues. V was cut by 0 bases and J by 4 bases, with 11 bases left in between. CDR3 sequence (DNA): TGCGCCAGCAGCTTGGGGGGGCTGGGGAATCAGCCCCAGCATTTT. Its protein is CASSLGGLGNQPQHF.

The CDR3: CASSFQTSGRSNEQFF. The DNA for the CDR3 is TGTGCCAGCAGCTTTCAGACTAGCGGGAGGAGCAATGAGCAGTTCTTC. The V and J genes are TRBV5-5 and TRBJ2-1; 13 bases fit TRBD2. There are 16 residues in the CDR3. Germline-derived CDR1 and CDR2 are SGHKS and YYEKEE (reference sequence). V lost 2 bases and J lost 6; bases outside the gene matches: 5.

The genes are TRBV29-1 and TRBJ1-1; D is possibly TRBD1 (6 bases). Deletions cut 4 bases from V and 3 bases from J, with 15 bases between. Germline V gene sequence: CDR1 SQVTM, CDR2 ANQGSEA. The CDR3 has 14 residues. The CDR3 sequence: CSVAVQGLDTEAFF. CDR3 nucleotides: TGCAGCGTTGCGGTACAGGGATTGGACACTGAAGCTTTCTTT.